The 20 T cell receptor beta chains presented below share a single source sample, sequenced in a study of circulating CD8 cells and anti-PD-1 response in melanoma. From live CD3+CD8+TCRalphabeta+ cells, four PD-1 and/or TIGIT subsets were sorted. Each library started from around 14 ng of total RNA using the QIAseq Immune Repertoire TCR panel. MiXCR was run by TCRdb on the reads, yielding one entry per CDR3 protein. The sample carries fewer than 400 distinct CDR3 sequences, 5.5% to 6.5% recorded once. The material was CD8+ T cells from PBMCs, obtained at baseline or after one month of anti-PD-1 therapy (not recorded which). The receptors were sampled from a human donor with melanoma.

By share of the sample, this clonotype is medium-sized (0.01 to 0.1%). J is TRBJ1-1 and V is TRBV6-2 or TRBV6-3; D is undetermined. The CDR3 contains 12 residues. Germline V CDR1 and CDR2: MNHEY, SVGEGT. V was clipped by 2 bases and J by 8 bases, with 9 bases between them. CDR3 loop: CASSYPGPEAFF. The CDR3 DNA reads as TGTGCCAGCAGTTACCCAGGACCCGAAGCTTTCTTT.

By share of the sample, this clonotype is hyperexpanded. V usage is TRBV18 and J usage is TRBJ1-4; D is undetermined. V lost 3 bases and J lost 0, with 11 bases in between. Germline assignment: CDR1 KGHSH and CDR2 LQKENI. The CDR3 runs 16 residues. This CDR3 reads CASSPRVGTTNEKLFF. In DNA, the CDR3 is TGTGCCAGCTCACCGCGAGTCGGAACAACTAATGAAAAACTGTTTTTT. The full variable domain, completed using reference TRBV18 and TRBJ1-4, is NAGVMQNPRHLVRRRGQEARLRCSPMKGHSHVYWYRQLPEEGLKFMVYLQKENIIDESGMPKERFSAEFPKEGPSILRIQQVVRGDSAAYFCASSPRVGTTNEKLFFGSGTQLSVL.

In this sample, this clonotype is large. The chain recombines TRBV29-1 with TRBJ2-1; weak D call: TRBD1 (6 bases). Germline lookup yields CDR1 SQVTM and CDR2 ANQGSEA. Trimming took off 5 bases at V and 4 bases at J, with 9 bases between the two ends. This CDR3 contains 12 residues. The CDR3 DNA reads as TGCAGCGTTAAGGGACAATACAATGAGCAGTTCTTC. This gives the protein CSVKGQYNEQFF.

This clonotype is labeled large. J is TRBJ2-2 and V is TRBV29-1; D is ambiguous. The CDR3 spans 12 residues. V was shortened by 4 bases and J by 6 bases, with 9 bases between the two germline ends. Germline V lookup: CDR1 SQVTM, CDR2 ANQGSEA. The CDR3 loop reads CSVVGSAGELFF. CDR3 DNA sequence: TGCAGCGTTGTGGGGTCTGCCGGGGAGCTGTTTTTT.

Within the sample, this clonotype is large. This sequence joins TRBV12-3 or TRBV12-4 and TRBJ1-1; D unclear. The CDR3 totals 16 residues. Trimming cost V 7 bases and J 1 base, with 19 bases left between them. CDR3 nucleotides: TGTGCCAGCACCCTTGTCGGGATAGGAAAGAACACTGAAGCTTTCTTT. Its protein is CASTLVGIGKNTEAFF.

This clonotype is judged large. This chain uses TRBV7-8 with TRBJ2-3; TRBD1 or TRBD2 may be the D gene (6 bases each). V was trimmed by 2 bases and J by 5 bases, leaving 11 bases between them. Per the germline V gene, CDR1 is SGHVS and CDR2 is FQNEAQ. The CDR3 sequence is 14 residues long. The DNA of the CDR3 is TGTGCCAGCAGCTTAAGGGGGGCCGGAGATACGCAGTATTTT. This sequence encodes CASSLRGAGDTQYF. Supplemented by reference TRBV7-8 and TRBJ2-3, the full variable domain reads GAGVSQSPRYKVAKRGQDVALRCDPISGHVSLFWYQQALGQGPEFLTYFQNEAQLDKSGLPSDRFFAERPEGSVSTLKIQRTQQEDSAVYLCASSLRGAGDTQYFGPGTRLTVL.

This clonotype is large within its sample. The gene calls are TRBV2 and TRBJ2-1; the D gene is possibly TRBD2 (5 bases). The germline V gene encodes CDR1 SNHLY and CDR2 FYNNEI. Trimming removed 5 bases from V and 8 bases from J, with 16 bases in between. This CDR3 is 14 amino acids long. The CDR3 bases are TGTGCCAGCAGTCAAACGGGGTTCCCCGATGAGCAGTTCTTC. Amino acid sequence: CASSQTGFPDEQFF.

This clonotype is large within its sample. V is TRBV19 and J is TRBJ2-1, with D possibly being TRBD2 (5 bases). Looked up from germline, CDR1 is LNHDA and CDR2 is SQIVND (reference sequence). The CDR3 runs to 13 residues. Trimming took 3 bases from V and 9 from J, leaving 12 bases between them. The CDR3, as DNA: TGTGCCAGTAGTATTTTAGATGGGAGTGAGCAGTTCTTC. Its translation: CASSILDGSEQFF.

This clonotype is large. This chain joins TRBV5-6 and TRBJ2-5; TRBD2 matches 7 bases. The CDR3 is 15 residues long. Germline V gene lookup returns CDR1 SGHDT and CDR2 YYEEEE. V lost 2 bases to trimming and J lost 1 base; unmatched junction nucleotides: 5. The DNA for the CDR3 is TGTGCCAGCAGCTTCCTAGCGGCGCTCCAAGAGACCCAGTACTTC. Protein product: CASSFLAALQETQYF. The full variable domain, in which reference TRBV5-6 and TRBJ2-5 provide the parts outside the CDR3, is DAGVTQSPTHLIKTRGQQVTLRCSPKSGHDTVSWYQQALGQGPQFIFQYYEEEERQRGNFPDRFSGHQFPNYSSELNVNALLLGDSALYLCASSFLAALQETQYFGPGTRLLVL.

By share, this clonotype ranks as large (0.1 to 1%). The V call is TRBV2, the J call TRBJ1-5, with D maybe TRBD1 (6 bases). The CDR3 is 15 amino acids. Per germline, CDR1 SNHLY and CDR2 FYNNEI. The V gene lost 9 bases and the J gene lost 0 bases, with 15 bases spanning the gap. The CDR3 loop is CASHRTDYSNQPQHF. The CDR3 DNA reads as TGTGCCAGTCACAGGACAGACTATAGCAATCAGCCCCAGCATTTT.

With regard to this clonotype: The junction does not match germline at one end; this may be a read error. The V and J genes are TRBV9 and TRBJ2-7, with 16 positions matching TRBD2. The CDR3 length is 18 residues. Per the germline V gene, CDR1 is SGDLS and CDR2 is YYNGEE. The chain's CDR3 is CASSAGLAGGASSYEQCF. CDR3 bases: TGTGCCAGCAGCGCGGGACTAGCGGGAGGGGCGAGCTCCTACGAGCAGTGCTTC.

This clonotype is large by share. The rearrangement uses TRBV12-3 or TRBV12-4 and TRBJ2-7, with D tentatively TRBD2 (6 bases). V shed 5 bases and J shed 2 bases, with 10 bases lying between them. CDR3 length: 13 amino acids. CDR3 bases: TGTGCCAGCAGTCCCGGCGGGACCTACGAGCAGTACTTC. Translating it yields CASSPGGTYEQYF.

In its sample, this clonotype is large. The chain employs TRBV29-1 and TRBJ1-1; 8 bases are a match to TRBD1. V lost 5 bases, J lost 6 bases, and 5 bases stayed unmatched. This CDR3 contains 12 residues. Germline-derived CDR1 and CDR2 are SQVTM and ANQGSEA. Written as DNA, the CDR3 is TGCAGCGTTACAGGGGGTCTCGCTGAAGCTTTCTTT. Amino acids: CSVTGGLAEAFF.

Sample share makes this clonotype large. The rearrangement links TRBV2 to TRBJ2-4; tentatively, D is TRBD2 (6 bases). Germline CDR1 SNHLY, CDR2 FYNNEI. The CDR3 sequence is 13 residues long. The ends were cut back, 2 bases at V and 9 bases at J, with 11 bases in the middle. The CDR3 region has the DNA TGTGCCAGCAGTGAAATCCAGGGAGGCATTCAGTACTTC. It codes for CASSEIQGGIQYF.

This clonotype is large (0.1 to 1%) in the sample. This chain joins TRBV29-1 and TRBJ2-2; D is tentatively TRBD1 or TRBD2 (5 bases each). V dropped 6 bases and J dropped 2 bases, with 19 bases sitting between them. Per the germline V gene, CDR1 is SQVTM and CDR2 is ANQGSEA. This CDR3 has 16 residues. CDR3 in DNA: TGCAGCGTGGGATTTAGCGACAGAGCAAACACCGGGGAGCTGTTTTTT. Amino acid sequence: CSVGFSDRANTGELFF.

Relative to its sample, this clonotype is medium-sized. The genes are TRBV19 and TRBJ2-5; D remains ambiguous. The CDR3 runs to 14 residues. Trimming removed 6 bases from V and 0 bases from J, with 11 bases in between. CDR1 is LNHDA, CDR2 SQIVND, per germline (reference sequence). In nucleotides, the CDR3 is TGTGCCAGTAGCTTCAACGGGTACCAAGAGACCCAGTACTTC. The encoded protein is CASSFNGYQETQYF.

By share, this clonotype ranks as large. J is TRBJ2-3 and V is TRBV12-5, with 7 bases identical to TRBD1. The V gene end was trimmed by 5 bases and the J gene end by 1 base; junction bases not matched to a gene: 3. From germline, CDR1 is LGHNT and CDR2 FRNRAP. The CDR3 totals 14 residues. CDR3 residues: CASGAGQGTDTQYF. CDR3 coding DNA: TGTGCTAGTGGTGCCGGACAGGGCACAGATACGCAGTATTTT.

This chain uses TRBV7-6 with TRBJ2-7; TRBD1 matches at 12 bases. Germline V lookup: CDR1 SGHVS, CDR2 FNYEAQ. The CDR3 sequence is 15 residues long. The junction had 6 bases not matched to a gene; V was cut back by 4 bases and J by 5 bases. CDR3 sequence (DNA): TGTGCCAGCAGCTCGGGACAGGGGGCGCGTAACGAGCAGTACTTC. Translation gives CASSSGQGARNEQYF.

In its sample, this clonotype ranks as medium-sized (0.01 to 0.1%). The rearrangement uses TRBV2 and TRBJ2-1, with D tentatively TRBD1 (6 bases). CDR3 length: 15 amino acids. V gave up 5 bases and J gave up 0 bases, with 11 bases separating them. Germline values: CDR1 SNHLY, CDR2 FYNNEI. CDR3 coding DNA: TGTGCCAGCAGTTCCGTGGACAGCTCCTACAATGAGCAGTTCTTC. Protein: CASSSVDSSYNEQFF.

This clonotype is termed large (0.1 to 1%). The chain combines TRBV19 with TRBJ2-1; TRBD2 matches at 8 bases. Germline V gives CDR1 LNHDA, CDR2 SQIVND (reference sequence). The CDR3 length is 16 residues. V lost 5 bases to trimming and J lost 7 bases; unmatched junction nucleotides: 13. The CDR3 protein is CASSGTGTRILNEQFF. CDR3 DNA sequence: TGTGCCAGTAGTGGCACCGGGACTAGAATTCTGAATGAGCAGTTCTTC.